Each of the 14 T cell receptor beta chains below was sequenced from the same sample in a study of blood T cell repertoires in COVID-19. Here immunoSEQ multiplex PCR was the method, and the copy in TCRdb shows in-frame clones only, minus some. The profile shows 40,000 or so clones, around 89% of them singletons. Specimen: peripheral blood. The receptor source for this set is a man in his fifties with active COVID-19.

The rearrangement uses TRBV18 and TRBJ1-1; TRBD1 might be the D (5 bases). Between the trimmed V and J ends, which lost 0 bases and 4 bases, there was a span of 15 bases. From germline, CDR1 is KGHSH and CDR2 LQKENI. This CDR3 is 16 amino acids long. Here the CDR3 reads CASSPPQGRRGTEAFF. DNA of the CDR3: TGTGCCAGCTCACCACCGCAAGGGCGGAGGGGCACTGAAGCTTTCTTT.

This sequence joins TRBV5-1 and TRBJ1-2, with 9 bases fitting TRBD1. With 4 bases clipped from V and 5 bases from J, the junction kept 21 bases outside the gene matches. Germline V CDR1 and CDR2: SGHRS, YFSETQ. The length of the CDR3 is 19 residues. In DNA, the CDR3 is TGCGCCAGCAGCCCCTCTGCCGGGACAGGGCTCTTCGGGTGGTATGGCTACACCTTC. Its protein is CASSPSAGTGLFGWYGYTF.

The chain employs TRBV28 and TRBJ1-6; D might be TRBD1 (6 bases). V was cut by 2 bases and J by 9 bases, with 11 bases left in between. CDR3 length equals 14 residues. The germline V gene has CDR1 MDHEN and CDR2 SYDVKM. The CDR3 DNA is TGTGCCAGCAGTTTAACCCAGGGGCTTTCACCCCTCCACTTT. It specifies CASSLTQGLSPLHF.

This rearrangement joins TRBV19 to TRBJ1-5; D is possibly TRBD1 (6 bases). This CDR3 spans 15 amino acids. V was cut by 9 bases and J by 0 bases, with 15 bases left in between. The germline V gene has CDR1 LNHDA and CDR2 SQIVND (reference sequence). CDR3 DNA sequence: TGTGCCAGCCGCGACAGGAGCTATAGCAATCAGCCCCAGCATTTT. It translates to CASRDRSYSNQPQHF.

DNA for the CDR3: TGTGCCAGCAGCCAATTCACCCTACCGCGAGCTTTCTTT. As protein: CASSQFTLPRAFF. The rearrangement joins TRBV13 to TRBJ1-1, with D unclear. Germline V gene data show CDR1 as PRHDT and CDR2 as FYEKMQ (reference sequence). The CDR3 totals 13 residues. V lost 5 bases to trimming and J lost 10 bases, with 17 bases between them.

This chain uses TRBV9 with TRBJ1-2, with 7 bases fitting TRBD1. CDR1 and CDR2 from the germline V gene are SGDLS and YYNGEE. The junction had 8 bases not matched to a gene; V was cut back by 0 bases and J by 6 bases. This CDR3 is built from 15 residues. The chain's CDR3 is CASSVDGQAWNGYTF. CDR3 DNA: TGTGCCAGCAGCGTAGACGGACAGGCGTGGAATGGCTACACCTTC. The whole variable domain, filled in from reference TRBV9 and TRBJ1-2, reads DSGVTQTPKHLITATGQRVTLRCSPRSGDLSVYWYQQSLDQGLQFLIQYYNGEERAKGNILERFSAQQFPDLHSELNLSSLELGDSALYFCASSVDGQAWNGYTFGSGTRLTVV.

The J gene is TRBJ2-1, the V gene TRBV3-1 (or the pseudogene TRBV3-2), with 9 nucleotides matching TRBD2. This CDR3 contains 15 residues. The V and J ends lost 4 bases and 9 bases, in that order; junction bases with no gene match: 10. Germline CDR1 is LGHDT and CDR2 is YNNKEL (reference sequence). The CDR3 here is CASSLQRGAGSEQFF. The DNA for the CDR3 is TGTGCCAGCAGCCTCCAGCGGGGGGCGGGTAGTGAGCAGTTCTTC.

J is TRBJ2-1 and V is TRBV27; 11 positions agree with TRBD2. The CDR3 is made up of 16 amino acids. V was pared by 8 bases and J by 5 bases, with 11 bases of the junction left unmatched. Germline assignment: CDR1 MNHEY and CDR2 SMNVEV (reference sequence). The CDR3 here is CASGNVAGGQDNEQFF. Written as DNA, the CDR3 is TGTGCCAGCGGAAACGTAGCGGGGGGGCAGGACAATGAGCAGTTCTTC.

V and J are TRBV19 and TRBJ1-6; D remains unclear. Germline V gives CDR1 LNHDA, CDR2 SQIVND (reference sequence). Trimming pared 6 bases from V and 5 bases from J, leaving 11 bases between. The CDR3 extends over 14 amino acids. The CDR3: CASSTDQNNSPLHF. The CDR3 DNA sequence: TGTGCCAGTAGCACAGACCAGAATAATTCACCCCTCCACTTT.

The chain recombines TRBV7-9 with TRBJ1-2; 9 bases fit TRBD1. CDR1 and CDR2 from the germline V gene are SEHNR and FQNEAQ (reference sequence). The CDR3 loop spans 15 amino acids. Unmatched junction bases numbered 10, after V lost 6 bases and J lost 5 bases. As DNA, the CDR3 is TGTGCCAGCAGGGCGGAGGACAGGGGAAGGTATGGCTACACCTTC. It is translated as CASRAEDRGRYGYTF.

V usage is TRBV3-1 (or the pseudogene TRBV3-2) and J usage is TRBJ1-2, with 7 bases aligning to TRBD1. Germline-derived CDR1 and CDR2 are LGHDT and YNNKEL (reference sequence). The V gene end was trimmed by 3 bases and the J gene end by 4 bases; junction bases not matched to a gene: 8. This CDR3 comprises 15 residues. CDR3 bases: TGTGCCAGCAGCCAGAACAGGGGATGGGGCTATGGCTACACCTTC. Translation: CASSQNRGWGYGYTF.

The DNA for the CDR3 is TGTGCCAGCTCACCGCCGGGGACAGGGACGCTAGTCACCTTC. The encoded protein is CASSPPGTGTLVTF. This chain links TRBV18 with TRBJ1-2, with 9 bases aligning to TRBD1. J lost 13 bases, V lost 3 bases, and 12 bases had no gene match. CDR1 is KGHSH, CDR2 LQKENI, per germline. The CDR3 runs to 14 residues.

For the CDR3, the DNA is TGTGCCAGCAGTGACGGGGTACGTCCGTATTTT. Translation: CASSDGVRPYF. The chain couples TRBV6-1 to TRBJ1-3; D is unresolved. Trimming left V 3 bases short and J 16 bases short, with 13 bases between. This CDR3 contains 11 residues. The V gene's germline CDR1 is MNHNS and CDR2 SASEGT.

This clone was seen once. The CDR3 here is CASSLGGTAIQETQYF. CDR3 coding DNA: TGCGCCAGCAGCTTGGGTGGGACAGCCATCCAAGAGACCCAGTACTTC. The rearrangement links TRBV5-1 to TRBJ2-5; 7 positions agree with TRBD1. V dropped 0 bases and J dropped 1; count of bases not matched to a gene: 6. This CDR3 is 16 amino acids long. Per germline, CDR1 SGHRS and CDR2 YFSETQ.